These T cell receptor beta chains were read from a single sample in a study of early T cells in non-severe SARS-CoV-2 infection. In TCRdb, the 5' RACE reads were re-called with MiXCR into one record per CDR3 protein. The table shows more than 85,000 distinct CDR3 sequences, with approximately 17% occurring only once. The sample was whole blood. The receptor set was obtained from an adult who was a healthcare worker with PCR-confirmed SARS-CoV-2 infection or an uninfected control (not recorded which). CDR3s include the opening cysteine and the closing phenylalanine or tryptophan. The D gene is left open where the match is weak. Not every row has a clone size; where given, it reads once, few, many or a size class.

- | TRBJ1-1 | TRBV7-8 | - | TGTGCCAGCAGCGTCGGTTTTGAAGCTTTCTTT | CASSVGFEAFF
- | TRBJ2-7 | TRBV5-6 | - | TGTGCCAGCAGCACTGGCCTCTCCCACTACGAGCAGTACTTC | CASSTGLSHYEQYF
- | TRBJ2-3 | TRBV2 | - | TGTGCCAGCAGTGTGTGGGATACGCAGTATTTT | CASSVWDTQYF
- | TRBJ2-7 | TRBV7-2 | - | TGTGCCAGCAGCTTAGTAGGTAGTACCTACGAGCAGTACTTC | CASSLVGSTYEQYF
- | TRBJ1-3 | TRBV28 | few | TGTGCCAGCAGTTTATTTCCAGACTCTGGAAACACCATATATTTT | CASSLFPDSGNTIYF
TRBD1 | TRBJ2-2 | TRBV2 | many | TGTGCCAGCAGGATGGACAGGGGCTGGACCGGGGAGCTGTTTTTT | CASRMDRGWTGELFF
- | TRBJ2-2 | TRBV6-2/TRBV6-3 | few | TGTGCCAGCAGTTACCCCGGGGAGCTGTTTTTT | CASSYPGELFF
- | TRBJ1-2 | TRBV28 | - | TGTGCCAGCAGTTTACCCCACGCAGGGACTGATGGCTACACCTTC | CASSLPHAGTDGYTF
TRBD1 | TRBJ1-6 | TRBV27 | few | TGTGCCAGCAGCCTACAGGGGTATTCACCCCTCCACTTT | CASSLQGYSPLHF
- | TRBJ1-2 | TRBV28 | few | TGTGCCAGCAGTCCCATCCGAAACTATGGCTACACCTTC | CASSPIRNYGYTF
TRBD1 | TRBJ1-1 | TRBV28 | few | TGTGCCAGCAGTTTACTTCGGAGGGGGCACACTGAAGCTTTCTTT | CASSLLRRGHTEAFF
- | TRBJ2-7 | TRBV29-1 | few | TGCAGCGTTGGAGGGATATCCTACGAGCAGTACTTC | CSVGGISYEQYF
- | TRBJ1-1 | TRBV28 | few | TGTGCCAGCAGTTTCAGAGGGCCGGGGACTGAAGCTTTCTTT | CASSFRGPGTEAFF
TRBD1 | TRBJ2-7 | TRBV5-1 | few | TGCGCCAGCAGCTTGGGGACAGGGCCCTCCTACGAGCAGTACTTC | CASSLGTGPSYEQYF
TRBD1 | TRBJ2-7 | TRBV28 | few | TGTGCCAGCAGTTTATTGGTTCTAATGGACAGGGTTTACGAGCAGTACTTC | CASSLLVLMDRVYEQYF
- | TRBJ1-1 | TRBV6-5 | once | TGTGCCAGTTTTGGGGTGGGATTGAACACTGAAGCTTTCTTT | CASFGVGLNTEAFF
- | TRBJ2-5 | TRBV29-1 | - | TGCAGCGCCGCGATGGGAAGCGAGACCCAGTACTTC | CSAAMGSETQYF
TRBD1 | TRBJ2-5 | TRBV6-2/TRBV6-3 | few | TGTGCCAGCAGTTCCGGACAGGATGGGCAAGAGACCCAGTACTTC | CASSSGQDGQETQYF
TRBD1 | TRBJ2-7 | TRBV18 | - | TGTGCCAGCTCACCCGGGACAGGGTATTACGAGCAGTACTTC | CASSPGTGYYEQYF
TRBD2 | TRBJ2-3 | TRBV28 | few | TGTGCCAGCAGGACCCTAGCGGGGGGGACCTATCCGCAGTATTTT | CASRTLAGGTYPQYF
- | TRBJ2-5 | TRBV27 | few | TGTGCCAGCACTCCGGGGGCCCGAGCCCAAGAGACCCAGTACTTC | CASTPGARAQETQYF
- | TRBJ1-6 | TRBV28 | few | TGTGCCAGCAGTTTCCGGAATTCACCCCTCCACTTT | CASSFRNSPLHF
TRBD1 | TRBJ1-5 | TRBV19 | few | TGTGCCAGTAGCAGGACAGGGGTTAATAGCAATCAGCCCCAGCATTTT | CASSRTGVNSNQPQHF
- | TRBJ2-7 | TRBV7-6 | few | TGTGCCAGCAGCTTAGCGCAAGGCGTTACCAGCTCCTACGAGCAGTACTTC | CASSLAQGVTSSYEQYF
- | TRBJ2-6 | TRBV4-1 | - | TGCGCCAGCAGCCAATCTAATGGGGCCGGGGCCAACGTCCTGACTTTC | CASSQSNGAGANVLTF
- | TRBJ1-1 | TRBV29-1 | - | TGCAGCGTTGACGACAGATTTATAAACACTGAAGCTTTCTTT | CSVDDRFINTEAFF
- | TRBJ1-6 | TRBV7-2 | - | TGTGCCAGCAGCTTAGGTGGGGGGCTTAGTTCACCCCTCCACTTT | CASSLGGGLSSPLHF
- | TRBJ1-1 | TRBV6-4 | many | TGTGCCAGCAGTGAGGGCCTAGAGGGTACTGAAGCTTTCTTT | CASSEGLEGTEAFF
- | TRBJ2-2 | TRBV5-5 | few | TGTGCCAGCAGCTTGGCCGGGAGCCGCACCGGGGAGCTGTTTTTT | CASSLAGSRTGELFF
TRBD2 | TRBJ2-1 | TRBV15 | many | TGTGCCACCAGACTAGCGGGGGGGCGAGACGATGAGCAGTTCTTC | CATRLAGGRDDEQFF
TRBD1 | TRBJ2-7 | TRBV6-2/TRBV6-3 | - | TGTGCCAGCAGCTTGGGGACAGGTTCGTACTACGAGCAGTACTTC | CASSLGTGSYYEQYF
TRBD1 | TRBJ1-1 | TRBV28 | few | TGTGCCAGCAGTTACGGACAGGGTTGGGAAGCTTTCTTT | CASSYGQGWEAFF
- | TRBJ1-2 | TRBV21-1 | - | TGTGCCAGCAGCAAAGATCGGCAGGGGGTCGGCTACACCTTC | CASSKDRQGVGYTF
- | TRBJ2-1 | TRBV2 | few | TGTGCCAGCGTGGAGGGTAAGAGCTCCTACAATGAGCAGTTCTTC | CASVEGKSSYNEQFF
- | TRBJ1-1 | TRBV12-3/TRBV12-4 | few | TGTGCCAGCAGGCGCAGGCACACTGAAGCTTTCTTT | CASRRRHTEAFF
- | TRBJ2-2 | TRBV7-9 | few | TGTGCCAGCAGCTTTCCGGGACTCAACACCGGGGAGCTGTTTTTT | CASSFPGLNTGELFF
- | TRBJ2-7 | TRBV20-1 | - | TGCAGTGCTCAAATAGGGGATTACGAGCAGTACTTC | CSAQIGDYEQYF
- | TRBJ1-1 | TRBV29-1 | - | TGCAGCGTTGTGCGGGCCCGGGAAGCTTTCTTT | CSVVRAREAFF
- | TRBJ1-5 | TRBV6-2/TRBV6-3 | many | TGTGCCAGCAGTTCACTCGAGAGAACTCAGCCCCAGCATTTT | CASSSLERTQPQHF
- | TRBJ1-6 | TRBV5-1 | - | TGCGCCAGCAGCTTGGTAGAGGGAGGGTGTTCACCCCTCCACTTT | CASSLVEGGCSPLHF
- | TRBJ2-3 | TRBV12-3/TRBV12-4 | - | TGTGCCAGCAGCCCCTGGATCGCAGATACGCAGTATTTT | CASSPWIADTQYF
TRBD1 | TRBJ2-2 | TRBV20-1 | many | TGCAGTGCTAGTCGGACAGGGGTTGGCACCGGGGAGCTGTTTTTT | CSASRTGVGTGELFF
- | TRBJ2-1 | TRBV29-1 | many | TGCAGCGTTGATTTGGGGGTGTCCTACAATGAGCAGTTCTTC | CSVDLGVSYNEQFF
TRBD1 | TRBJ1-2 | TRBV5-1 | few | TGCGCCAGCAGCGGACAGGGGGGAGGCTATGGCTACACCTTC | CASSGQGGGYGYTF
TRBD2 | TRBJ2-3 | TRBV7-9 | - | TGTGCCAGCAGACCTGGGACTAGCGGGGGCCCAGATACGCAGTATTTT | CASRPGTSGGPDTQYF
TRBD1 | TRBJ2-7 | TRBV5-1 | - | TGCGCCAGCAGCCCGCGGACAGGGGTAGGTGACGAGCAGTACTTC | CASSPRTGVGDEQYF
- | TRBJ2-7 | TRBV14 | few | TGTGCCAGCAGCCAAGATTCCCGGGACAACAACGAGCAGTACTTC | CASSQDSRDNNEQYF
TRBD2 | TRBJ2-3 | TRBV29-1 | - | TGCAGCGTTGCTAGCGGTACTAGCACAGATACGCAGTATTTT | CSVASGTSTDTQYF
- | TRBJ2-3 | TRBV7-6 | - | TGTGCCAGCAGTTCCCCGGGGCCCTGGTGGTATTTT | CASSSPGPWWYF
- | TRBJ1-2 | TRBV29-1 | - | TGCAGCGTTGAAGAGGTCCCGGGAGATAACTATGGCTACACCTTC | CSVEEVPGDNYGYTF